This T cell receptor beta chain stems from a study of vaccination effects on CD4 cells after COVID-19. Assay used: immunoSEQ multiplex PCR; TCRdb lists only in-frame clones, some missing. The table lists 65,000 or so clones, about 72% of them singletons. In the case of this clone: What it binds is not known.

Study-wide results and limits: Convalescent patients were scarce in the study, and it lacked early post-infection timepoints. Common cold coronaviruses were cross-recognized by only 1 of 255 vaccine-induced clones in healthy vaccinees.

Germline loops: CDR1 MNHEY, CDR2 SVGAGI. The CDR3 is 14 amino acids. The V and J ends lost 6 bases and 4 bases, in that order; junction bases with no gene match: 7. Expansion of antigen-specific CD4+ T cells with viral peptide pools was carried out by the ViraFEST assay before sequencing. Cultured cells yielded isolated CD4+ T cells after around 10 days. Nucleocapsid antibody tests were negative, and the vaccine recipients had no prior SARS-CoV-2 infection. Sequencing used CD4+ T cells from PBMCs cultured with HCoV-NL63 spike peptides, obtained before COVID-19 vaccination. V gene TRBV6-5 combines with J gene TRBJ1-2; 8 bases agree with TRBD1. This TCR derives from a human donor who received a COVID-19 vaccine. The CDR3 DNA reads TGTGCCAGCAGGACTTCAGGGGGCGGCTATGGCTACACCTTC. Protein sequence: CASRTSGGGYGYTF.